This TCR beta chain stems from a study of radiation and T cells in renal cell carcinoma. Study in general: Nephrectomy followed 15 Gy stereotactic body radiation by 4 weeks.

Repertoires were generated with immunoSEQ multiplex PCR, while TCRdb's copy carries only in-frame clones and drops some. In the table there are 100,000 to 150,000 clones, 80% to 85% of which are singletons. V shed 6 bases and J 4 bases; nucleotides not matched to a gene: 8. CDR1 is LNHDA, CDR2 SQIVND, per germline (reference sequence). The CDR3 is 14 amino acids. Documented time point: baseline pretreatment blood. Treatment reported: 15 Gy SBRT to primary tumor, nephrectomy 4 weeks later. After SBRT, blood was collected at 2 and 4 weeks, plus baseline. Clear cell pathology was present in this patient's renal cell carcinoma.

The clonotype was recovered from a woman between 55 and 75 years old with renal cell carcinoma. This chain links TRBV19 with TRBJ2-5; 7 nucleotides agree with TRBD1. The specimen was blood, collected from a patient whose treatment included radiotherapy and nephrectomy. CDR3 region: CASRRGGAGETQYF. Here the CDR3 DNA reads TGTGCCAGTAGGAGAGGGGGCGCGGGAGAGACCCAGTACTTC.